The rows below give T cell receptor beta chains drawn from one sample of a study of cytomegalovirus exposure and HLA in healthy donors. TCRdb's copy holds only in-frame clones and misses some; the assay was immunoSEQ multiplex PCR. The sample has fewer than 120,000 clones; over 60% are singletons. The material sequenced was PBMCs. These TCRs come from a woman aged 60-75 years in good health and CMV-seropositive. Each CDR3 is given with its conserved first and last residue. The D gene is left open where the match is weak. Only some rows state a clone size, as once, few, many or a class for expanded clones.

d_call: NA; clone_size: NA; v_call: TRBV7-6; j_call: TRBJ1-6; cdr3_aa: CASRQPNSPLHF; cdr3_nt: TGTGCCAGCCGACAGCCGAATTCACCCCTCCACTTT
d_call: TRBD1; clone_size: NA; v_call: TRBV6-5; j_call: TRBJ1-2; cdr3_aa: CASSYSYRGHGYTF; cdr3_nt: TGTGCCAGCAGTTACTCTTACAGGGGGCATGGCTACACCTTC
d_call: NA; clone_size: NA; v_call: TRBV28; j_call: TRBJ1-1; cdr3_aa: CASSEYKGGPASDTEAFF; cdr3_nt: TGTGCCAGCAGTGAGTATAAAGGGGGTCCAGCATCGGACACTGAAGCTTTCTTT
d_call: NA; clone_size: NA; v_call: TRBV7-9; j_call: TRBJ1-1; cdr3_aa: CASSTSGHWAFF; cdr3_nt: TGTGCCAGCAGCACTTCAGGGCATTGGGCTTTCTTT
d_call: TRBD1; clone_size: NA; v_call: TRBV27; j_call: TRBJ1-6; cdr3_aa: CASSLSQGEWYSPLHF; cdr3_nt: TGTGCCAGCAGTTTATCCCAGGGGGAGTGGTATTCACCCCTCCACTTT
d_call: TRBD2; clone_size: few; v_call: TRBV2; j_call: TRBJ2-1; cdr3_aa: CASSEREGYNEQFF; cdr3_nt: TGTGCCAGCAGTGAGCGGGAGGGCTACAATGAGCAGTTCTTC
d_call: NA; clone_size: NA; v_call: TRBV5-1; j_call: TRBJ2-5; cdr3_aa: CASSFTGEGQETQYF; cdr3_nt: TGCGCCAGCAGCTTCACTGGAGAGGGTCAAGAGACCCAGTACTTC
d_call: NA; clone_size: once; v_call: TRBV30; j_call: TRBJ1-5; cdr3_aa: CAWSLQGIDQPQHF; cdr3_nt: TGTGCCTGGAGTTTGCAGGGTATCGATCAGCCCCAGCATTTT
d_call: NA; clone_size: NA; v_call: TRBV5-8; j_call: TRBJ1-5; cdr3_aa: CASSPRLSRGNQPQHF; cdr3_nt: TGTGCCAGCAGTCCACGTCTAAGCAGGGGCAATCAGCCCCAGCATTTT
d_call: NA; clone_size: once; v_call: TRBV5-8; j_call: TRBJ2-5; cdr3_aa: CASSLSGGSATQYF; cdr3_nt: TGTGCCAGCAGCTTGAGCGGCGGGTCCGCGACCCAGTACTTC
d_call: TRBD2; clone_size: NA; v_call: TRBV5-1; j_call: TRBJ2-3; cdr3_aa: CASRFLGGGTDTQYF; cdr3_nt: TGCGCCAGCAGATTCCTTGGGGGAGGGACAGATACGCAGTATTTT
d_call: TRBD1; clone_size: NA; v_call: TRBV27; j_call: TRBJ1-6; cdr3_aa: CASSLDYPGTGGFRALHF; cdr3_nt: TGTGCCAGCAGTTTAGACTATCCAGGGACAGGGGGCTTTCGTGCCCTCCACTTT
d_call: TRBD2; clone_size: NA; v_call: TRBV5-1; j_call: TRBJ2-1; cdr3_aa: CASGSGTSGRNEQFF; cdr3_nt: TGCGCCAGCGGCTCGGGGACTAGCGGGAGAAATGAGCAGTTCTTC
d_call: NA; clone_size: few; v_call: TRBV5-1; j_call: TRBJ1-4; cdr3_aa: CASSPHYPGVNEKLFF; cdr3_nt: TGCGCCAGCAGCCCCCACTACCCGGGGGTCAATGAAAAACTGTTTTTT
d_call: NA; clone_size: NA; v_call: TRBV5-1; j_call: TRBJ2-5; cdr3_aa: CASSLPQETQYF; cdr3_nt: TGCGCCAGCAGCCTACCACAAGAGACCCAGTACTTC
d_call: NA; clone_size: NA; v_call: TRBV27; j_call: TRBJ2-7; cdr3_aa: CASSADSSYEQYF; cdr3_nt: TGTGCCAGCAGTGCGGACAGCTCCTACGAGCAGTACTTC
d_call: TRBD2; clone_size: NA; v_call: TRBV7-9; j_call: TRBJ2-1; cdr3_aa: CASSPTSGSYNEQFF; cdr3_nt: TGTGCCAGCAGTCCCACTAGCGGGAGCTACAATGAGCAGTTCTTC
d_call: TRBD2; clone_size: NA; v_call: TRBV19; j_call: TRBJ2-7; cdr3_aa: CASSITSGPYEQYF; cdr3_nt: TGTGCCAGTAGTATTACTAGCGGCCCCTACGAGCAGTACTTC
d_call: NA; clone_size: NA; v_call: TRBV4-1; j_call: TRBJ2-3; cdr3_aa: CASSQDPYGSADTQYF; cdr3_nt: TGCGCCAGCAGCCAAGATCCGTATGGGAGTGCAGATACGCAGTATTTT
d_call: NA; clone_size: few; v_call: TRBV6-5; j_call: TRBJ2-7; cdr3_aa: CASSSAAYEYF; cdr3_nt: TGTGCCAGCAGTTCCGCAGCGTATGAGTACTTC